This TCR beta chain was sequenced during a study of blood T cell repertoires in COVID-19. Study context: Samples taken during acute and convalescent COVID-19 were collected in the United States, Italy and Spain. T cells, B-cell-depleted T cells, or PBMCs provided the cDNA or gDNA that served as material.

The length of the CDR3 is 15 residues. The V and J ends lost 1 base and 2 bases respectively, with 11 bases between them. In germline, CDR1 is SSHAT, CDR2 FNYEAQ (reference sequence). In the source study's methods: It was from reference gene primer amplification that nucleated cell counts were estimated. Clones were read by immunoSEQ multiplex PCR, and TCRdb kept only the in-frame ones, dropping some. Clonal size and the V and J genes are those of that table, whereas D and trimming came from the DNA. The sample yields about 200,000 clones, approximately 80% seen once. Material for sequencing was peripheral blood. The gene calls are TRBV7-7 and TRBJ2-5; unclear D gene. The receptor comes from a human donor in a cohort sampled during active COVID-19. The CDR3 protein is CASSLVPGLQETQYF. The CDR3 bases are TGTGCCAGCAGCTTAGTCCCAGGTTTACAAGAGACCCAGTACTTC.